This is a list of T cell receptor beta chains from one sample in a study of cytotoxic CD8 clonotypes in ibrutinib-treated CLL. The assay was immunoSEQ multiplex PCR, and TCRdb's table has in-frame clones only and misses some. The profile covers around 24,000 clones, with nearly 80% appearing a single time and roughly 8.1% taken by the ten largest. This sample comprised PBMCs, obtained before ibrutinib treatment. These receptors were taken from a human donor with chronic lymphocytic leukemia. Each CDR3 is given with its conserved first and last residue. D genes are given only for firm matches. Clone size is shown for a subset of rows, as once, few, many or a class of expanded clone.

cdr3_aa,cdr3_nt,j_call,cdr3_length,clone_size,d_call,v_call
CASSLARAGYEQYF,TGCGCCAGCAGCTTGGCCAGGGCGGGTTACGAGCAGTACTTC,TRBJ2-7,14,-,-,TRBV5-1
CASSPRGLAGDSPYNEQFF,TGTGCCAGCAGCCCCAGAGGGCTAGCGGGAGATTCCCCCTACAATGAGCAGTTCTTC,TRBJ2-1,19,-,TRBD2,TRBV9
CASSQGQGYSPLHF,TGTGCCAGCAGTCAGGGACAGGGGTATTCACCCCTCCACTTT,TRBJ1-6,14,-,TRBD1,TRBV9
CASSREAQANTIYF,TGTGCCAGTAGTAGAGAAGCCCAAGCGAACACCATATATTTT,TRBJ1-3,14,-,-,TRBV19
CASRSGAYGYTF,TGTGCCAGCAGGTCAGGGGCGTATGGCTACACCTTC,TRBJ1-2,12,once,-,TRBV5-4
CASSLRGEDGYTF,TGTGCCAGCAGCTTGAGGGGGGAGGATGGCTACACCTTC,TRBJ1-2,13,few,-,TRBV7-9
CASSLGDNEQFF,TGCGCCAGCAGCTTGGGGGACAATGAGCAGTTCTTC,TRBJ2-1,12,-,-,TRBV5-1
CASSMDGYNEQFF,TGTGCCAGCAGCATGGACGGATACAATGAGCAGTTCTTC,TRBJ2-1,13,-,-,TRBV11-1
CASSYRRQGNTEAFF,TGTGCCAGCAGTTACCGAAGACAGGGTAACACTGAAGCTTTCTTT,TRBJ1-1,15,-,TRBD1,TRBV6-5
CASSLRGGSYGYTF,TGTGCCAGCAGCTTGCGCGGGGGAAGCTATGGCTACACCTTC,TRBJ1-2,14,once,-,TRBV5-4
CASSVTPNEKLFF,TGTGCCAGCAGCGTCACCCCGAATGAAAAACTGTTTTTT,TRBJ1-4,13,-,-,TRBV9
CASSNREITGELFF,TGTGCCAGTAGTAATAGGGAGATCACCGGGGAGCTGTTTTTT,TRBJ2-2,14,-,-,TRBV19
CASSLGGTGSLNEQFF,TGCGCCAGCAGCCTTGGGGGGACAGGGAGTCTCAATGAGCAGTTCTTC,TRBJ2-1,16,-,TRBD1,TRBV10-2
CASSWRTSGSRDIQYF,TGTGCCAGCAGCTGGCGGACTAGCGGGAGCCGAGACATTCAGTACTTC,TRBJ2-4,16,once,TRBD2,TRBV7-8
CASSERGLAPETQYF,TGTGCCAGCAGTGAAAGGGGACTAGCGCCCGAGACCCAGTACTTC,TRBJ2-5,15,once,TRBD2,TRBV2
CASSPRTGVGYTF,TGTGCCAGCAGCCCTCGGACAGGGGTGGGCTACACCTTC,TRBJ1-2,13,-,TRBD1,TRBV7-3
CASRQQPGQGLIF,TGTGCCAGCAGGCAACAGCCGGGACAGGGTCTTATCTTC,TRBJ1-2,13,-,TRBD1,TRBV5-6
CASSEQGAYEQYF,TGCGCCAGCAGTGAACAGGGGGCCTACGAGCAGTACTTC,TRBJ2-7,13,-,TRBD1,TRBV10-1
CASGGGRGEKLFF,TGTGCCAGCGGAGGGGGAAGGGGTGAAAAACTGTTTTTT,TRBJ1-4,13,-,-,TRBV28
CASSQGLAGGSGAYEQYF,TGCGCCAGCAGCCAAGGACTAGCGGGAGGAAGCGGGGCCTACGAGCAGTACTTC,TRBJ2-7,18,-,TRBD2,TRBV4-1
CASSSELTSVRADTQYF,TGCGCCAGCAGCTCGGAGTTGACTAGCGTGAGGGCAGATACGCAGTATTTT,TRBJ2-3,17,-,TRBD2,TRBV5-1
CASSWGGSGYEQYF,TGTGCCAGCAGTTGGGGCGGGAGTGGCTACGAGCAGTACTTC,TRBJ2-7,14,-,TRBD2,TRBV6-6
CASSEGQPNTEAFF,TGTGCCAGCAGTGAGGGACAGCCGAACACTGAAGCTTTCTTT,TRBJ1-1,14,-,TRBD1,TRBV6-5
CASSQERSASGRLTADTQYF,TGCGCCAGCAGCCAAGAACGGTCGGCTAGCGGGAGACTTACGGCAGATACGCAGTATTTT,TRBJ2-3,20,-,TRBD2,TRBV4-3
CASTPTSGKGTQYF,TGTGCCAGCACCCCGACTAGCGGGAAAGGTACGCAGTATTTT,TRBJ2-3,14,-,TRBD2,TRBV28
CASSQGASYEQYF,TGTGCCAGTAGTCAAGGGGCCTCCTACGAGCAGTACTTC,TRBJ2-7,13,few,-,TRBV19
CASSLSGQGNYGYTF,TGTGCCAGCAGTTTATCGGGACAGGGAAACTATGGCTACACCTTC,TRBJ1-2,15,-,TRBD1,TRBV27